Each of the 23 T cell receptor beta chains below was sequenced from the same sample in a study of T-cell reconstitution after alpha-beta-depleted transplantation in children (dated by TCRdb to the mid-2010s). The method behind the library was PCR. The sequencer listed for this sample is Illumina HiSeq 2500. TCR libraries were prepared with molecular barcoding, using unique molecular identifiers to normalize TCRbeta repertoire quantification. TCRdb reprocessed the public reads (quality trimming at Q25 with fastp, clone calling with MiXCR) and kept in-frame beta chains. Every entry covers one CDR3 protein and lists the most common genes and DNA from its rows. The sample contains under 450,000 distinct CDR3 sequences, about 14% of them found a single time. 4.3% of the sample rests with the top ten. The sample was PBMCs, taken from the stem cell graft. The source is a human donor who donated a stem cell graft to a child with Fanconi anemia.

This rearrangement joins TRBV6-2 or TRBV6-3 to TRBJ1-6; D is ambiguous. CDR3 size: 14 residues. From germline, CDR1 is MNHEY and CDR2 SVGEGT. V lost 5 bases, J lost 7 bases, and 12 bases lay in between. CDR3 DNA sequence: TGTGCCAGCAGTCTCGGACTCACCAATTCACCCCTCCACTTT. Translated: CASSLGLTNSPLHF.

This clonotype showed up just a few times. The genes are TRBV20-1 and TRBJ2-3; maybe TRBD2 (6 bases). Germline CDR1 and CDR2: DFQATT and SNEGSKA (reference sequence). V lost 6 bases and J lost 5, with 15 bases in between. The CDR3 covers 13 residues. The CDR3 region has the DNA TGCAGTGCCGGCGGGACTGGGGGAGATACGCAGTATTTT. Its translation: CSAGGTGGDTQYF.

This clonotype was picked up a small number of times. This chain connects TRBV25-1 to TRBJ1-2; a weak D match, TRBD1 (5 bases). Germline CDR1 is MGHDK and CDR2 is SYGVNS. The V end lost 8 bases, the J end lost 7 bases, and 20 bases lay between the germline ends. There are 14 residues in the CDR3. The DNA for the CDR3 is TGTGCCAGCGGGGCTGCAGGGATAGGAGGTGGCTACACCTTC. As protein: CASGAAGIGGGYTF.

CDR3 nucleotides: TGTGCCATCAGTGACCCGGATCGGGGAATGAACACCGGGGAGCTGTTTTTT. The encoded protein is CAISDPDRGMNTGELFF. The chain joins TRBV10-3 to TRBJ2-2; tentatively, D is TRBD2 (5 bases). CDR1 and CDR2 (germline): ENHRY, SYGVKD. The CDR3 spans 17 residues. V lost 3 bases and J 1 base, leaving 15 bases between the germline ends.

The chain joins TRBV12-3 or TRBV12-4 to TRBJ1-1, with 8 bases fitting TRBD1. With 6 bases clipped from V and 3 bases from J, the junction kept 9 bases outside the gene matches. The CDR3 extends over 15 amino acids. The CDR3 DNA follows: TGTGCCAGCAGCAAGAGACAGGGGTCTCACACTGAAGCTTTCTTT. Translated: CASSKRQGSHTEAFF.

In its sample, this clonotype was seen many times. The rearrangement uses TRBV28 and TRBJ2-7; D remains ambiguous. CDR1 and CDR2 from the germline V gene are MDHEN and SYDVKM. The CDR3 extends over 13 amino acids. Trimming removed 1 base at V and 2 bases at J, with 6 bases between. The CDR3 loop reads CASSLSGTYEQYV. The CDR3 DNA reads as TGTGCCAGCAGTTTATCCGGTACCTACGAGCAGTACGTC.

The sample holds many counts of this clonotype. The chain carries TRBV11-2 and TRBJ1-2; 8 bases line up with TRBD1. There are 15 residues in the CDR3. CDR1 SGHAT and CDR2 FQNNGV come from the germline V gene. The J segment lost 4 bases and the V segment lost 0 bases, leaving 4 bases of the junction unmatched. The CDR3 reads CASSLDGQGVYGYTF. Here the CDR3 DNA reads TGTGCCAGCAGCTTAGACGGACAGGGCGTCTATGGCTACACCTTC.

The chain is built from TRBV28 and TRBJ2-5; the match to TRBD2 covers 7 bases. The CDR3 runs to 13 residues. The V segment lost 6 bases and the J segment 5 bases; nucleotides outside the gene matches: 6. CDR1 and CDR2 from the germline V gene are MDHEN and SYDVKM. CDR3 in DNA: TGTGCCAGCAGGACTACAGCGGGGGAGACCCAGTACTTC. It translates to CASRTTAGETQYF.

This chain uses TRBV7-2 with TRBJ2-2; the D gene is possibly TRBD1 (5 bases). Trimming removed 7 bases from V and 4 bases from J, with 16 bases in between. This CDR3 contains 15 residues. Germline-derived CDR1 and CDR2 are SGHTA and FQGNSA. The CDR3 nucleotides read TGTGCCAGCACAATCGGCAGGGTTTCCACCGGGGAGCTGTTTTTT. It yields the protein CASTIGRVSTGELFF. The complete variable domain, with remaining parts taken from reference TRBV7-2 and TRBJ2-2, reads GAGVSQSPSNKVTEKGKDVELRCDPISGHTALYWYRQSLGQGLEFLIYFQGNSAPDKSGLPSDRFSAERTGGSVSTLTIQRTQQEDSAVYLCASTIGRVSTGELFFGEGSRLTVL.

The V and J genes are TRBV20-1 and TRBJ1-5, with 7 bases identical to TRBD1. The CDR3 is 13 residues long. J lost 5 bases, V lost 2 bases, and 3 bases had no gene match. Germline CDR1 reads DFQATT; CDR2 reads SNEGSKA (reference sequence). The CDR3 nucleotides read TGCAGTGCTAGAAGGGGGCCAGATCAGCCCCAGCATTTT. Its protein is CSARRGPDQPQHF.

There are many counts of this clonotype. As DNA, the CDR3 is TGTGCCAGCAGTTTACTAGGAGTGGGCAGGAGCACAGATACGCAGTATTTT. It specifies CASSLLGVGRSTDTQYF. V gene TRBV28 combines with J gene TRBJ2-3; D not resolved. V was cut by 2 bases and J by 0 bases, with 15 bases left in between. Germline CDR1 and CDR2: MDHEN and SYDVKM. The CDR3 runs 17 residues.

This clonotype came up a few times. The chain links TRBV29-1 to TRBJ2-1; the D is unclear. Deletions cut 3 bases from V and 6 bases from J, with 21 bases between. The CDR3 length is 16 residues. CDR1 and CDR2 from the germline V gene are SQVTM and ANQGSEA. Here the CDR3 DNA reads TGCAGCGTTGAGTATAGGGTTGGGGTCCAGAGCAATGAGCAGTTCTTC. Protein: CSVEYRVGVQSNEQFF.

CDR3 protein: CASSLTGSEAFF. For the CDR3, the DNA is TGCGCCAGCAGCTTGACGGGGTCTGAAGCTTTCTTT. The genes are TRBV5-1 and TRBJ1-1; D gene unclear. Trimming shortened V by 1 base and J by 6 bases, and 7 bases separated the two germline ends. CDR1 and CDR2 from the germline V gene are SGHRS and YFSETQ. This CDR3 is 12 amino acids long.

There are a few counts of this clonotype. The CDR3 region is CASSFSPAQYNEQFF. The CDR3 DNA reads as TGTGCCAGCAGCTTTTCCCCAGCACAGTACAATGAGCAGTTCTTC. V is TRBV5-6 and J is TRBJ2-1; no clear D gene. This CDR3 has 15 amino acids. From germline, CDR1 is SGHDT and CDR2 YYEEEE. The germline V and J ends were trimmed by 2 bases and 4 bases, with 13 bases remaining between them. Together with reference TRBV5-6 and TRBJ2-1, the CDR3 gives the full variable domain: DAGVTQSPTHLIKTRGQQVTLRCSPKSGHDTVSWYQQALGQGPQFIFQYYEEEERQRGNFPDRFSGHQFPNYSSELNVNALLLGDSALYLCASSFSPAQYNEQFFGPGTRLTVL.

This clonotype has only a few counts. The gene calls are TRBV5-1 and TRBJ2-2; D is ambiguous. CDR1 SGHRS and CDR2 YFSETQ come from the germline V gene. V was trimmed by 1 base and J by 1 base, leaving 8 bases between them. This CDR3 is 15 amino acids long. In DNA form, the CDR3 reads TGCGCCAGCAGCTTGTTAGAAGGGAACACCGGGGAGCTGTTTTTT. This translates into CASSLLEGNTGELFF.

Remarks on this clonotype: A junction boundary mismatches the germline segment, possibly from a read error. This rearrangement joins TRBV11-2 to TRBJ2-1; D gene uncertain. Germline V gives CDR1 SGHAT, CDR2 FQNNGV. The CDR3 extends over 15 amino acids. CDR3 sequence: CASTADGASYYEQFF. The CDR3 DNA follows: TGTGCCAGCACTGCCGACGGAGCCTCCTACTATGAGCAGTTCTTC.

The chain recombines TRBV4-1 with TRBJ1-4, with D uncertain. This CDR3 has 15 residues. Per germline, CDR1 MGHRA and CDR2 YSYEKL. Deletions cut 0 bases from V and 5 bases from J, with 10 bases between. CDR3 nucleotide sequence: TGCGCCAGCAGCCAAGATAACGGCCGAAATGAAAAACTGTTTTTT. Translated, it gives CASSQDNGRNEKLFF.

There are a few counts of this clonotype. The gene calls are TRBV7-9 and TRBJ1-5; 7 bases fit TRBD1. There are 13 residues in the CDR3. With V trimmed by 5 bases and J by 6 bases, 4 bases remained unmatched. Germline CDR1 is SEHNR and CDR2 is FQNEAQ (reference sequence). The CDR3 coding sequence is TGTGCCAGCAGCCCGGGACAGAGTCAGCCCCAGCATTTT. As protein: CASSPGQSQPQHF.

The rearrangement joins TRBV5-5 to TRBJ1-4; D remains ambiguous. V lost 4 bases and J 7 bases, leaving 14 bases between the germline ends. CDR1 and CDR2 (germline): SGHKS, YYEKEE (reference sequence). This CDR3 region has 14 residues. The CDR3 is CASSPTPGSEKLFF. As DNA, the CDR3 is TGTGCCAGCAGCCCGACCCCGGGGAGTGAAAAACTGTTTTTT.

This clonotype occurred a few times. V gene TRBV4-1 combines with J gene TRBJ1-1; D is uncertain. The V end was cut by 0 bases, the J end by 6 bases, with 14 bases between. Germline lookup yields CDR1 MGHRA and CDR2 YSYEKL. The CDR3 loop spans 15 amino acids. CDR3 nucleotide sequence: TGCGCCAGCAGCCAAGATCCCATACCCGGGGCTGAAGCTTTCTTT. It codes for CASSQDPIPGAEAFF.

The V call is TRBV20-1, the J call TRBJ1-1; D is unresolved. V lost 3 bases, J lost 3 bases, and 11 bases lay in between. CDR3 length: 13 amino acids. CDR1 and CDR2 (germline): DFQATT, SNEGSKA (reference sequence). The CDR3 DNA follows: TGCAGTGCTAGTCGGCATAGGGACACTGAAGCTTTCTTT. It yields the protein CSASRHRDTEAFF.

CDR3 nucleotides: TGTGCTAGTGGTTTGGTACTGACAGGGGGAAGGGACACTGAAGCTTTCTTT. It is translated as CASGLVLTGGRDTEAFF. This rearrangement joins TRBV12-5 to TRBJ1-1; 9 nucleotides match TRBD1. J lost 3 bases, V lost 0 bases, and 8 bases had no gene match. CDR3 length equals 17 residues. Germline CDR1 is LGHNT and CDR2 is FRNRAP.

There are a few counts of this clonotype. The chain uses TRBV24-1 and TRBJ2-7; no firm D call. V gave up 2 bases and J gave up 0 bases, with 10 bases separating them. The germline gives CDR1 KGHDR, CDR2 SFDVKD. The CDR3 length is 15 residues. This CDR3 reads CATSDSDSYSYEQYF. As DNA, the CDR3 is TGTGCCACCAGTGATTCTGATTCCTACTCCTACGAGCAGTACTTC.